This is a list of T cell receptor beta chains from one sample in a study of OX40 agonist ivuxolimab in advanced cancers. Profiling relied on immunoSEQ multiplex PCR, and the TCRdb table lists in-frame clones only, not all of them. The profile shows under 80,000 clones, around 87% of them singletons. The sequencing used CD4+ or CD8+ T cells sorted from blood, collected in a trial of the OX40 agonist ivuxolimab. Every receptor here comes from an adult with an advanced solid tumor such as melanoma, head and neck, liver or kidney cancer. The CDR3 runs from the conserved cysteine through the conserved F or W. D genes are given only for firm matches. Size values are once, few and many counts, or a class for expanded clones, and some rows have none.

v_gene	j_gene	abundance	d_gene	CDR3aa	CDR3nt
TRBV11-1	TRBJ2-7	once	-	CASEISGGSEQYF	TGTGCCAGCGAGATCTCGGGGGGCAGCGAGCAGTACTTC
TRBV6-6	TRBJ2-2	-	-	CASSYPTGELFF	TGTGCCAGCAGTTACCCCACCGGGGAGCTGTTTTTT
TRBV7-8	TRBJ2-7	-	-	CASTSREEQYF	TGTGCCAGCACCTCTAGGGAAGAGCAGTACTTC
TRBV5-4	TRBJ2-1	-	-	CASTSGGRGEQFF	TGTGCCAGCACCTCTGGCGGCCGGGGTGAGCAGTTCTTC
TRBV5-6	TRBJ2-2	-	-	CASSATTGANTGELFF	TGTGCCAGCAGCGCGACAACAGGAGCGAACACCGGGGAGCTGTTTTTT
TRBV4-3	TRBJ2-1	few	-	CASSQDPLGAYNEQFF	TGCGCCAGCAGCCAAGATCCGTTGGGCGCCTACAATGAGCAGTTCTTC
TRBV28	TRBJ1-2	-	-	CASSPLDPYGYTF	TGTGCCAGCAGCCCCCTCGACCCTTATGGCTACACCTTC
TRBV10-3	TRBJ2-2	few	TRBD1	CATGTGLLTGELFF	TGTGCCACCGGGACAGGCCTACTCACCGGGGAGCTGTTTTTT
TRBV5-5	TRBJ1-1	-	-	CASSLVWSSEAFF	TGTGCCAGCAGCTTGGTTTGGTCGTCTGAAGCTTTCTTT
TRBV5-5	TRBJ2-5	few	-	CASSLEAGLETQYF	TGTGCCAGCAGCCTCGAGGCAGGTCTAGAGACCCAGTACTTC
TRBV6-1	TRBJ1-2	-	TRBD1	CASRMGTGGGGYTF	TGTGCCAGCAGAATGGGGACAGGGGGGGGTGGCTACACCTTC
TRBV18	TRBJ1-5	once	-	CASSSPRAGNQPQHF	TGTGCCAGCTCATCACCCCGGGCAGGCAATCAGCCCCAGCATTTT
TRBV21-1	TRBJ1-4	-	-	CASSPGVGQAATNEKLFF	TGTGCCAGCAGCCCCGGTGTAGGGCAGGCTGCAACTAATGAAAAACTGTTTTTT
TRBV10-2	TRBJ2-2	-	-	CVTEGSGYRRELFF	TGCGTGACCGAGGGGAGCGGTTATCGGAGGGAGCTGTTTTTT
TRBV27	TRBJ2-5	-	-	CASRHVQTPQETQYF	TGTGCCAGCCGGCACGTACAGACGCCCCAAGAGACCCAGTACTTC
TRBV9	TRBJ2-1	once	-	CASSVGEGAYNEQFF	TGTGCCAGCAGCGTAGGTGAGGGGGCCTACAATGAGCAGTTCTTC
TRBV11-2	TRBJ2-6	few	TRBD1	CASSFLPGQAASGANVLTF	TGTGCCAGCAGCTTCTTGCCGGGACAGGCCGCCTCTGGGGCCAACGTCCTGACTTTC
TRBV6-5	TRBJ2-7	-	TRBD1	CASRYTGTGAYEQYF	TGTGCCAGCAGATACACCGGGACAGGAGCCTACGAGCAGTACTTC
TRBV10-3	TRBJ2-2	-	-	CAITDSNTGELFF	TGTGCCATCACGGACAGTAACACCGGGGAGCTGTTTTTT
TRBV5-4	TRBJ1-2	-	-	CASSPSRGAYGYTF	TGTGCCAGCAGCCCGTCCCGGGGGGCCTATGGCTACACCTTC
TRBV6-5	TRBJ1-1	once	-	CASSYSDSPEAFF	TGTGCCAGCAGTTACAGTGACAGCCCTGAAGCTTTCTTT
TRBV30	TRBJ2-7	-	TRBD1	CAWLTSGTGVYEQYF	TGTGCCTGGCTGACTTCCGGGACAGGGGTCTACGAGCAGTACTTC
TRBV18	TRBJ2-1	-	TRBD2	CASSAGLAGSYNEQFF	TGTGCCAGCTCGGCGGGACTAGCGGGGTCTTACAATGAGCAGTTCTTC
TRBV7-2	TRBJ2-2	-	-	CASSGHAYSTGELFF	TGTGCCAGCAGCGGCCACGCCTACAGCACCGGGGAGCTGTTTTTT
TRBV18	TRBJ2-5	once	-	CASSPGLETQYF	TGTGCCAGCTCACCGGGTCTGGAGACCCAGTACTTC
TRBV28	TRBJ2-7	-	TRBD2	CASGLRGFYEQYF	TGTGCCAGCGGCTTGCGGGGGTTCTACGAGCAGTACTTC
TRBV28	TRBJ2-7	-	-	CASSFVGGDYEQYF	TGTGCCAGCAGTTTTGTTGGAGGGGACTACGAGCAGTACTTC
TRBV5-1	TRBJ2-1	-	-	CASSLSLSAEQFF	TGCGCCAGCAGCTTGTCACTGTCGGCCGAGCAGTTCTTC
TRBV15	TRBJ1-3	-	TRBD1	CATSRAGGSGNTIYF	TGTGCCACCAGCAGAGCAGGGGGCTCTGGAAACACCATATATTTT
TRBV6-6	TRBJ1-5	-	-	CASSYSSPKEPQHF	TGTGCCAGCAGTTACTCGAGTCCGAAGGAGCCCCAGCATTTT
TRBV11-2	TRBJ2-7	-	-	CASSLGRWGREQYF	TGTGCCAGCAGCTTAGGCAGGTGGGGTCGCGAGCAGTACTTC
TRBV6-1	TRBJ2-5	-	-	CASSGGAGMQTQYF	TGTGCCAGCAGTGGAGGCGCGGGCATGCAGACCCAGTACTTC
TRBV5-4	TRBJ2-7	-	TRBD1	CASSFPGQGTREQYF	TGTGCCAGCAGTTTTCCGGGACAGGGGACTCGCGAGCAGTACTTC
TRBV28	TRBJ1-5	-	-	CASSSSVRPQHF	TGTGCCAGCAGTTCATCCGTTAGGCCCCAGCATTTT
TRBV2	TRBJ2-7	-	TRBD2	CASSQSGMYEQYF	TGTGCCAGCAGTCAAAGCGGGATGTACGAGCAGTACTTC
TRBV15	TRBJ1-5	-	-	CATSRGLSQPQHF	TGTGCCACCAGCAGAGGCCTCTCTCAGCCCCAGCATTTT
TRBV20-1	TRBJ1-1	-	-	CSPGGGTEAFF	TGCAGCCCCGGTGGAGGCACTGAAGCTTTCTTT
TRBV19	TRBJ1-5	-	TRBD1	CASRVVQGRHQPQHF	TGTGCCAGTAGGGTAGTACAGGGGAGACATCAGCCCCAGCATTTT
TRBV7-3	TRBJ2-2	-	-	CASSAQRSDTGELFF	TGTGCCAGCAGCGCCCAGAGGAGCGACACCGGGGAGCTGTTTTTT
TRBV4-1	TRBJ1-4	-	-	CASSQVPWIEKLFF	TGCGCCAGCAGCCAAGTTCCGTGGATTGAAAAACTGTTTTTT
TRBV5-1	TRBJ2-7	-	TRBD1	CASSAGDRGTNEQYF	TGCGCCAGCAGCGCCGGGGACAGGGGAACTAACGAGCAGTACTTC
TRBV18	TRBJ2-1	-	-	CASSPLSATYNEQFF	TGTGCCAGCTCACCACTATCGGCGACCTACAATGAGCAGTTCTTC
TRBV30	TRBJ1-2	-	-	CASNRDLNYGYTF	TGTGCCTCCAACCGGGACTTAAACTATGGCTACACCTTC
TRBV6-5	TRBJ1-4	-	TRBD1	CASSGQGGEKLFF	TGTGCCAGCAGTGGACAGGGGGGCGAAAAACTGTTTTTT
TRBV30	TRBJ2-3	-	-	CAWSRGGSRYF	TGTGCCTGGTCAAGGGGGGGTTCACGGTATTTT